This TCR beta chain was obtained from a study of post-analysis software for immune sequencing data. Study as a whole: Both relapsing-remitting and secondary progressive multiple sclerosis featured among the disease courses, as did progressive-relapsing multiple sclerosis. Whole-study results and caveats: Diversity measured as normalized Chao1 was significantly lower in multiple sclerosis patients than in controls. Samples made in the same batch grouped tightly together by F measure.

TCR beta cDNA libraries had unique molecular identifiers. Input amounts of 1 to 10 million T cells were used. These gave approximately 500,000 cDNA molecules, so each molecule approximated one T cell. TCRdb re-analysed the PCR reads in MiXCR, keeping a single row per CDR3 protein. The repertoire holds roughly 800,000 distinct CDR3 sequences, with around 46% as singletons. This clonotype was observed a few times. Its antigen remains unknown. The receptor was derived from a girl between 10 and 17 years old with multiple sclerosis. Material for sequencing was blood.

The CDR3 is CASSQGRLANLNEQFF. CDR3 nucleotides: TGCGCCAGCAGCCAAGGGCGACTAGCGAACCTCAATGAGCAGTTCTTC. The rearrangement uses TRBV5-1 and TRBJ2-1, with TRBD2 identical over 8 bases. The CDR3 extends over 16 amino acids. Trimming cost V 4 bases and J 6 bases; bases outside gene matches: 12. Germline lookup yields CDR1 SGHRS and CDR2 YFSETQ.